This T cell receptor (beta chain) is from a study of cytomegalovirus exposure and HLA in healthy donors. Study-level information: As released early, the data held some 85 million unique TCRs from HLA-typed donors. Whole-study results and caveats: Confirmation was obtained in vitro that a few CMV-associated chains are specific for CMV antigens. It was likely that a cluster of highly shared sequence variants was a sequencing artifact.

As concerns this clone: Its matching antigen is unknown.

With V trimmed by 1 base and J by 1 base, 5 bases remained unmatched. Germline V gives CDR1 SGDLS, CDR2 YYNGEE. This CDR3 is 16 amino acids long. Use of 60 Vbeta and 13 Jbeta primers characterized the PCR. TCRdb's copy holds only in-frame clones and misses some; the assay was immunoSEQ multiplex PCR. Seen here are about 160,000 clones, roughly three quarters observed once, and the top ten hold roughly 1.4%. J is TRBJ2-7 and V is TRBV9; 10 positions agree with TRBD1. The sample consisted of PBMCs. The receptor comes from a man between 60 and 75 years old in good health and CMV-seronegative. The CDR3: CASSVSPGQGSYEQYF. CDR3 DNA: TGTGCCAGCAGCGTAAGCCCGGGACAGGGGTCCTACGAGCAGTACTTC.